The 10 T cell receptor beta chains below were found in one sample sequenced in a study of cytomegalovirus exposure and HLA in healthy donors. In the PCR, 60 Vbeta and 13 Jbeta primers were used. Generated by immunoSEQ multiplex PCR, the TCRdb table keeps only in-frame clones and is missing some. Among 170,000 or so clones listed, roughly four fifths were seen once. Input material: PBMCs. Receptors were obtained from a woman in her forties or fifties in good health and CMV-seronegative.

This rearrangement joins TRBV6-5 to TRBJ2-7; 7 bases match TRBD1. Per germline, CDR1 MNHEY and CDR2 SVGAGI. There are 14 residues in the CDR3. Germline trimming cut 8 bases from V and 1 base from J; bases unmatched to any gene: 8. The CDR3 bases are TGTGCCAGCCAAGGCCGACAGGGTTCCTACGAGCAGTACTTC. Protein product: CASQGRQGSYEQYF.

The rearrangement links TRBV7-9 to TRBJ1-4; TRBD1 agrees at 7 bases. The CDR3 totals 16 residues. From germline, CDR1 is SEHNR and CDR2 FQNEAQ (reference sequence). Trimming at V came to 0 bases and at J to 5 bases, leaving 6 bases not matched to a gene. The CDR3 protein is CASSLARQGRNEKLFF. The CDR3 nucleotides read TGTGCCAGCAGCTTAGCGAGACAGGGTAGGAATGAAAAACTGTTTTTT.

Written as DNA, the CDR3 is TGCGCCAGCAGCAAAGGGACATCGGCGGCCTACGAGCAGTACTTC. Its protein is CASSKGTSAAYEQYF. V and J are TRBV5-1 and TRBJ2-7; a possible D gene is TRBD1 (6 bases). Germline lookup yields CDR1 SGHRS and CDR2 YFSETQ. Trimming shortened V by 4 bases and J by 2 bases, and 16 bases separated the two germline ends. CDR3 length equals 15 residues.

J is TRBJ2-1 and V is TRBV6-6, with TRBD2 identical over 12 bases. CDR3 length equals 16 residues. J was trimmed by 3 bases and V by 6 bases; bases with no gene match: 6. Germline V lookup: CDR1 MNHNY, CDR2 SVGAGI (reference sequence). The chain's CDR3 is CASSSPTSGSYNEQFF. Written as DNA, the CDR3 is TGTGCCAGCAGCTCCCCGACTAGCGGGAGCTACAATGAGCAGTTCTTC.

The CDR3 nucleotides are TGCAGCGTTGAAAGGGACAGTCAAGAGACCCAGTACTTC. Translated: CSVERDSQETQYF. This rearrangement joins TRBV29-1 to TRBJ2-5; TRBD1 matches at 7 bases. The germline gives CDR1 SQVTM, CDR2 ANQGSEA. The CDR3 is 13 amino acids. The junction had 2 bases not matched to a gene; V was cut back by 2 bases and J by 2 bases. Based on the CDR3 plus reference TRBV29-1 and TRBJ2-5, the full variable domain is SAVISQKPSRDICQRGTSLTIQCQVDSQVTMMFWYRQQPGQSLTLIATANQGSEATYESGFVIDKFPISRPNLTFSTLTVSNMSPEDSSIYLCSVERDSQETQYFGPGTRLLVL.

V and J are TRBV6-5 and TRBJ1-1; D uncertain. The CDR3 spans 15 residues. V lost 2 bases, J lost 0 bases, and 10 bases lay in between. Germline V CDR1 and CDR2: MNHEY, SVGAGI. The DNA for the CDR3 is TGTGCCAGCAGTTACGAGCCGTTGATGAACACTGAAGCTTTCTTT. Translating gives CASSYEPLMNTEAFF.

This clone showed up just once. The chain has TRBV7-2 and TRBJ2-3; 11 nucleotides agree with TRBD2. The CDR3 is made up of 16 amino acids. Germline V gene data show CDR1 as SGHTA and CDR2 as FQGNSA. V lost 5 bases and J lost 9; bases outside the gene matches: 13. The CDR3 DNA follows: TGTGCCAGCAGCGGCACCGGGACTAGCGGCTCGCGGACGCAGTATTTT. Protein sequence: CASSGTGTSGSRTQYF.

This clone has a handful of counts. The V and J genes are TRBV10-3 and TRBJ2-5, with TRBD2 identical over 12 bases. CDR1 ENHRY and CDR2 SYGVKD come from the germline V gene. V shed 6 bases, J shed 5 bases, and the junction held 10 bases outside the gene matches. The CDR3 contains 16 residues. The CDR3 nucleotides are TGTGCCATCAGCCCTAGCGGGGGGGCGAAGGCTGAGACCCAGTACTTC. It codes for CAISPSGGAKAETQYF.

A few counts support this clone. V and J are TRBV18 and TRBJ1-1; 9 bases agree with TRBD1. After removal of 5 bases from V and 0 bases from J, the junction contained 4 bases not matched to a gene. Germline V gene lookup returns CDR1 KGHSH and CDR2 LQKENI. The CDR3 length is 15 residues. CDR3 nucleotide sequence: TGTGCCAGCTCATTACAGGGGGCCATGAACACTGAAGCTTTCTTT. Its translation is CASSLQGAMNTEAFF.

V is TRBV11-3 and J is TRBJ2-2, with 13 bases lining up with TRBD2. CDR3 length: 18 residues. Germline trimming cut 4 bases from V and 6 bases from J; bases unmatched to any gene: 11. The germline CDR1 and CDR2 sequences are SGHNT and YENEEA. The CDR3 sequence: CASSSFPLTSGGAGELFF. DNA of the CDR3: TGTGCCAGCAGCTCCTTCCCCCTCACTAGCGGGGGGGCCGGGGAGCTGTTTTTT.